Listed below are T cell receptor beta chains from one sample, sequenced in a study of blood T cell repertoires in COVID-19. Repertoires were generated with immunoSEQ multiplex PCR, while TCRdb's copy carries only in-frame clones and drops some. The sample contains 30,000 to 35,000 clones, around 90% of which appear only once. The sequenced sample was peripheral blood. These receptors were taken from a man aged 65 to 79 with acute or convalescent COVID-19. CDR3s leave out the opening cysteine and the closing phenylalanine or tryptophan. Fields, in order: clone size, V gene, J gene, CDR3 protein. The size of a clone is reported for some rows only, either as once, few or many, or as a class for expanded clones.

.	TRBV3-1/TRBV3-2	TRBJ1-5	ASSPAGGGQPQH
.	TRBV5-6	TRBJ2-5	ASSIWDRQETQY
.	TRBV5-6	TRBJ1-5	ASSLAVGSGQGLDQPQH
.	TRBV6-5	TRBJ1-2	ATGRDSARET
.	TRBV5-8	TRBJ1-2	ASNLLEGQDGYT
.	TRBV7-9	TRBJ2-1	ASSLSGGAYNEQF
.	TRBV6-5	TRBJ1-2	ASSYSGTGRDGYT
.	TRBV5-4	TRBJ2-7	ASTPGQGTYEQY
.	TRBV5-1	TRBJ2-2	ASSFSGRADTGELF
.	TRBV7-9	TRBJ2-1	ASSRDSGEQF
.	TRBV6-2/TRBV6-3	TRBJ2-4	ASSRSGAKNIQY
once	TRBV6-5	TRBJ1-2	ASSYSTASGYT
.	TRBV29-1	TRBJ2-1	SVWTRNEQF
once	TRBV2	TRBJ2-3	ATGLIGADTQY
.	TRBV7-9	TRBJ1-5	ASSSDSQGPQH
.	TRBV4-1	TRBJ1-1	ASSHPQGFGAEAF
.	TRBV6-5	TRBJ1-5	ASAIPLGGNQPQH
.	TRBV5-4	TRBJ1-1	ASSLESNTEAF
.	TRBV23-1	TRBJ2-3	ASSRGGTDTQY
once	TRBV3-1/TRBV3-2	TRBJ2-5	ASSRKLGRQRQETQY
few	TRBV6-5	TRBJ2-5	ASNTGLAEETQY
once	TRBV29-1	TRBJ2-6	SVSEQFSGANVLT
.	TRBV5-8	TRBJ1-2	ASSPGRGGGYT
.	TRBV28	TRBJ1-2	ASSQHRTVSYGYT
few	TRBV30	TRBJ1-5	AWKQTGGNSNQPQH
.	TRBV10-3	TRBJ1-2	AISGTGASVGYGYT
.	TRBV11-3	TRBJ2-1	ASSSVGTKNNEQF
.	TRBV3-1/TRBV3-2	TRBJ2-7	ASSQAGYEQY
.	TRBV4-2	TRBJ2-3	ASSQDSGGYGTDTQY
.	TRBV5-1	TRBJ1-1	ASSLEAGRTEAF
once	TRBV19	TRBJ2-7	ASGGQGANEQY
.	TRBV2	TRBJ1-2	ASSEMEENSGYT
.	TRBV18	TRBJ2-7	ASSLRQDEQY
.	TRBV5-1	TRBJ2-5	ASSWGTQETQY
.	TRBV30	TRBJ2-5	AWSDVRETWETQY
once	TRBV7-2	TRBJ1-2	ASSLDGIYGYT
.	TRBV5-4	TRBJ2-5	ASSRVSEGETQY
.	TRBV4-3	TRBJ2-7	ASGYTGSYEQY
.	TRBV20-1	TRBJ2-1	SASRREHEQF
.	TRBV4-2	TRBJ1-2	ASSQDAGDNYGYT
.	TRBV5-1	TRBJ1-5	ASSPGGVGQPQH
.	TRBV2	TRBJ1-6	ASTRVGNSPLH
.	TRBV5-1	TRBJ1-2	ASRVQGASGGYT
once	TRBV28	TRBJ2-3	ASSPPRLYTDTQY
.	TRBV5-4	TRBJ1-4	ASSWPGESNEKLF
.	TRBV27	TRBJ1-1	ASSLGPGRGTEAF
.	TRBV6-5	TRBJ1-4	ASSPDRAEELF
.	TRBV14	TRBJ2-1	ASSQDITSQSNEQF
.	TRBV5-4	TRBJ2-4	ASSFQGNIQY
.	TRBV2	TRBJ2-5	ASSDEGAGQETQY